The next 2 T cell receptor beta chains were all read from a single sample in a study of control samples from healthy donors and cancer patients. This table comes from immunoSEQ multiplex PCR, and its TCRdb copy is limited to in-frame clones, with some not included. The repertoire has 350,000 to 450,000 clones, over 75% of them found once; the top ten carry 5.5% to 7.5%. The specimen was PBMCs. The receptors stem from a man in his forties or fifties with head and neck cancer.

The chain has TRBV6-5 and TRBJ1-6; no definite D call. From germline, CDR1 is MNHEY and CDR2 SVGAGI. The CDR3 is made up of 14 amino acids. With 0 bases removed from V and 11 bases from J, the gap between germline ends came to 11 bases. The CDR3 DNA follows: TGTGCCAGCAGTTACTCGAGTACCCGCACACCCCTCCACTTT. It encodes CASSYSSTRTPLHF.

This chain uses TRBV29-1 with TRBJ2-1; TRBD1 is a possible D gene (5 bases). The CDR3 is 12 amino acids. From germline, CDR1 is SQVTM and CDR2 ANQGSEA. V was clipped by 1 base and J by 6 bases, with 7 bases between them. The CDR3 bases are TGCAGCGTTGAAGGGACACCCAATGAGCAGTTCTTC. Protein: CSVEGTPNEQFF.